This entry describes one TCR beta chain. Its cognate antigen is unknown. This specimen includes other DNA sequences encoding the same CDR3. Amplification used 60 Vbeta primers and 13 Jbeta primers. Sequencing was performed with immunoSEQ multiplex PCR; in TCRdb, only in-frame clones are kept and a portion is missing. This sample has about 92,000 clones, with 55% to 75% found just once. The record originates from a study of cytomegalovirus exposure and HLA in healthy donors. Findings and caveats of the study: Rare TCR sequences dominated, though some public TCRs recurred in many donors.

V was trimmed by 0 bases and J by 1 base, leaving 5 bases between them. The CDR3 has 13 amino acids. Germline V gene sequence: CDR1 GTSNPN, CDR2 SVGIG (reference sequence). V usage is TRBV30 and J usage is TRBJ2-3; the D is unclear. Sample: PBMCs. The source of this sequence is a woman under 30 in good health and CMV-seropositive. Written as DNA, the CDR3 is TGTGCCTGGAGTGTTCGGGGCACAGATACGCAGTATTTT. Encoded protein: CAWSVRGTDTQYF. The whole variable domain, remainder taken from reference TRBV30 and TRBJ2-3, is SQTIHQWPATLVQPVGSPLSLECTVEGTSNPNLYWYRQAAGRGLQLLFYSVGIGQISSEVPQNLSASRPQDRQFILSSKKLLLSDSGFYLCAWSVRGTDTQYFGPGTRLTVL.